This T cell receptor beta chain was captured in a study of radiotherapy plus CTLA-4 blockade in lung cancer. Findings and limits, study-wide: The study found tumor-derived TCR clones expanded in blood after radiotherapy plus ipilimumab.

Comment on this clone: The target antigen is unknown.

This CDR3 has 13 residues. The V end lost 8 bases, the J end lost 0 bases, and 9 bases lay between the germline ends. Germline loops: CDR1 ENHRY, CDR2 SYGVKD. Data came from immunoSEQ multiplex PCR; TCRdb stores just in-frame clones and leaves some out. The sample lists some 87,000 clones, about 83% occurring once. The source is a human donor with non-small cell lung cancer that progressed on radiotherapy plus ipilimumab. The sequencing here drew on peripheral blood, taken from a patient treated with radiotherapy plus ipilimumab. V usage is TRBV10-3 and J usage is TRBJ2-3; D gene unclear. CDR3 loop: CAIGGSSTDTQYF. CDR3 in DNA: TGTGCCATCGGCGGATCTAGCACAGATACGCAGTATTTT.